A selection of T cell receptor beta chains follows, all from one sample in a study of T cell responses to AZD1222 COVID-19 vaccine. The assay was immunoSEQ multiplex PCR, and TCRdb's table has in-frame clones only and misses some. The table lists about 150,000 clones, approximately 90% of them singletons. Sequencing was performed on peripheral blood, taken on day 0 of AZD1222 vaccination. The receptors come from an adult in good health. CDR3s include the opening cysteine and the closing phenylalanine or tryptophan. D genes are given only for firm matches. Size is stated for part of the rows, as once, few or many counts, or as a class when the clone is expanded.

v_gene: TRBV2; j_gene: TRBJ1-5; d_gene: .; abundance: .; CDR3aa: CASSVSPGNQPQHF; CDR3nt: TGTGCCAGCAGTGTGTCACCTGGGAATCAGCCCCAGCATTTT
v_gene: TRBV7-6; j_gene: TRBJ1-1; d_gene: TRBD1; abundance: .; CDR3aa: CASSLTGVTTEAFF; CDR3nt: TGTGCCAGCAGCTTGACAGGGGTGACCACTGAAGCTTTCTTT
v_gene: TRBV7-2; j_gene: TRBJ2-3; d_gene: TRBD2; abundance: .; CDR3aa: CASSSIGLARDTQYF; CDR3nt: TGTGCCAGCAGCTCGATCGGACTAGCGAGGGATACGCAGTATTTT
v_gene: TRBV6-4; j_gene: TRBJ1-2; d_gene: .; abundance: .; CDR3aa: CASSPGGASGYTF; CDR3nt: TGTGCCAGCAGTCCCGGGGGGGCAAGCGGCTACACCTTC
v_gene: TRBV6-6; j_gene: TRBJ1-4; d_gene: .; abundance: .; CDR3aa: CASTNQGGLFF; CDR3nt: TGTGCCAGCACCAACCAAGGGGGTCTTTTTTTT
v_gene: TRBV7-2; j_gene: TRBJ2-7; d_gene: TRBD1; abundance: .; CDR3aa: CASRLPGQGSYEQYF; CDR3nt: TGTGCCAGCAGACTCCCGGGACAGGGATCCTACGAGCAGTACTTC
v_gene: TRBV7-2; j_gene: TRBJ1-2; d_gene: .; abundance: .; CDR3aa: CASNRATGGGYTF; CDR3nt: TGTGCCAGCAACCGCGCGACGGGGGGTGGCTACACCTTC
v_gene: TRBV15; j_gene: TRBJ1-3; d_gene: .; abundance: once; CDR3aa: CATSRDRTGTIYF; CDR3nt: TGTGCCACCAGCAGAGATCGGACTGGGACCATATATTTT
v_gene: TRBV7-9; j_gene: TRBJ2-7; d_gene: .; abundance: .; CDR3aa: CASSEDTTSYEQYF; CDR3nt: TGTGCCAGCAGCGAGGACACCACCTCCTACGAGCAGTACTTC
v_gene: TRBV6-5; j_gene: TRBJ1-2; d_gene: .; abundance: .; CDR3aa: CASSKGPAGSGGYTF; CDR3nt: TGTGCCAGCAGCAAGGGCCCGGCGGGCTCGGGGGGCTACACCTTC
v_gene: TRBV12-3/TRBV12-4; j_gene: TRBJ2-1; d_gene: .; abundance: .; CDR3aa: CASSQSSYNEQFF; CDR3nt: TGTGCCAGCAGTCAGAGCAGCTACAATGAGCAGTTCTTC
v_gene: TRBV7-2; j_gene: TRBJ2-1; d_gene: TRBD2; abundance: .; CDR3aa: CASSLGGTSVNEQFF; CDR3nt: TGTGCCAGCAGCTTAGGTGGGACTAGCGTGAATGAGCAGTTCTTC
v_gene: TRBV7-2; j_gene: TRBJ2-7; d_gene: TRBD2; abundance: .; CDR3aa: CASSFAGGTYEQYF; CDR3nt: TGTGCCAGCAGCTTTGCGGGGGGAACCTACGAGCAGTACTTC
v_gene: TRBV4-1; j_gene: TRBJ1-2; d_gene: .; abundance: .; CDR3aa: CASRGNGGDYGYTF; CDR3nt: TGCGCCAGCAGGGGGAACGGGGGTGACTATGGCTACACCTTC
v_gene: TRBV15; j_gene: TRBJ1-6; d_gene: TRBD1; abundance: .; CDR3aa: CATSRDRWGTENSPLHF; CDR3nt: TGTGCCACCAGCAGAGATAGGTGGGGGACAGAAAATTCACCCCTCCACTTT
v_gene: TRBV19; j_gene: TRBJ1-4; d_gene: .; abundance: .; CDR3aa: CASSISSGIDEKLFF; CDR3nt: TGTGCCAGTAGTATTTCCTCAGGGATTGACGAAAAACTGTTTTTT
v_gene: TRBV15; j_gene: TRBJ2-5; d_gene: .; abundance: .; CDR3aa: CATSRDQDETQYF; CDR3nt: TGTGCCACCAGCAGAGATCAAGATGAGACCCAGTACTTC
v_gene: TRBV7-6; j_gene: TRBJ1-4; d_gene: TRBD1; abundance: .; CDR3aa: CASSLQGSTGEKLFF; CDR3nt: TGTGCCAGCAGCCTACAGGGGTCAACAGGTGAAAAACTGTTTTTT
v_gene: TRBV28; j_gene: TRBJ2-1; d_gene: .; abundance: .; CDR3aa: CASRTPGLNEQFF; CDR3nt: TGTGCCAGCAGGACACCGGGGCTCAATGAGCAGTTCTTC
v_gene: TRBV5-4; j_gene: TRBJ2-7; d_gene: .; abundance: .; CDR3aa: CASSPFVSSSYEQYF; CDR3nt: TGTGCCAGCAGCCCGTTCGTGTCCTCCTCCTACGAGCAGTACTTC
v_gene: TRBV7-9; j_gene: TRBJ1-6; d_gene: .; abundance: .; CDR3aa: CASSPRPGRNSPLHF; CDR3nt: TGTGCCAGCAGCCCTCGACCAGGGAGAAATTCACCCCTCCACTTT
v_gene: TRBV6-2/TRBV6-3; j_gene: TRBJ2-5; d_gene: .; abundance: .; CDR3aa: CASSYMGVETQYF; CDR3nt: TGTGCCAGCAGTTATATGGGGGTAGAGACCCAGTACTTC
v_gene: TRBV29-1; j_gene: TRBJ2-7; d_gene: TRBD2; abundance: .; CDR3aa: CSASGYYEQYF; CDR3nt: TGCAGCGCTAGCGGTTACTACGAGCAGTACTTC
v_gene: TRBV19; j_gene: TRBJ1-1; d_gene: .; abundance: .; CDR3aa: CASSIRQGMNTEAFF; CDR3nt: TGTGCCAGTAGTATCCGTCAGGGGATGAACACTGAAGCTTTCTTT
v_gene: TRBV12-3/TRBV12-4; j_gene: TRBJ1-6; d_gene: .; abundance: .; CDR3aa: CASSLQGNSPLHF; CDR3nt: TGTGCCAGCAGTTTGCAGGGTAACTCACCCCTCCACTTT
v_gene: TRBV5-4; j_gene: TRBJ1-2; d_gene: TRBD1; abundance: .; CDR3aa: CASSPVPGTGVGYTF; CDR3nt: TGTGCCAGCAGCCCCGTACCCGGGACAGGGGTCGGCTACACCTTC
v_gene: TRBV5-4; j_gene: TRBJ2-6; d_gene: .; abundance: .; CDR3aa: CASSYSSGANVLTF; CDR3nt: TGTGCCAGCAGCTACAGCTCTGGGGCCAACGTCCTGACTTTC
v_gene: TRBV2; j_gene: TRBJ2-3; d_gene: .; abundance: .; CDR3aa: CASSEGFRTDTQYF; CDR3nt: TGTGCCAGCAGTGAAGGGTTTCGCACAGATACGCAGTATTTT
v_gene: TRBV3-1/TRBV3-2; j_gene: TRBJ2-5; d_gene: TRBD2; abundance: .; CDR3aa: CASSQDRRTSGERYQETQYF; CDR3nt: TGTGCCAGCAGCCAAGACCGACGGACTAGCGGAGAGAGGTACCAAGAGACCCAGTACTTC